In this sample, the clone carrying this T cell receptor beta chain turned up many times. The sample comes from a study of neurological immune-mediated disorders. Time point defined: longitudinal time-point 3. This CDR3 is 16 amino acids long. Germline CDR1 is MGHDK and CDR2 is SYGVNS. Trimming cost V 10 bases and J 2 bases, with 24 bases left between them. 5'RACE employing 10-nucleotide random UMIs yielded the cDNA. Via MiXCR, TCRdb re-called the 5' RACE reads, giving one row per CDR3 protein. The sample records more than 75,000 distinct CDR3 sequences, 4.3% being singletons. The chain recombines TRBV25-1 with TRBJ2-7; weak D call: TRBD2 (6 bases). This clonotype was sampled from a woman aged 60-70 years with multiple sclerosis. The source material was PBMCs. The CDR3 spells CATMMVQTSGTYEQYF. CDR3 sequence (DNA): TGTGCCACCATGATGGTGCAGACTAGTGGCACCTACGAGCAGTACTTC.